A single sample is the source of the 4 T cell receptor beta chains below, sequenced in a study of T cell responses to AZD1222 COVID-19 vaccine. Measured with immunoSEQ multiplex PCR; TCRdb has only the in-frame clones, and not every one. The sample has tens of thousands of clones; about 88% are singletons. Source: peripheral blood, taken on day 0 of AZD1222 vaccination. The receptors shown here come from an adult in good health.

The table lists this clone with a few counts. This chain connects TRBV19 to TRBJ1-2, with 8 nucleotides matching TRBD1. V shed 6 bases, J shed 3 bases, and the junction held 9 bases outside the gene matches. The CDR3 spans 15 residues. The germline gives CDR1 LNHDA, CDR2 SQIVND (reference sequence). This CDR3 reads CASSEVRGRDYGYTF. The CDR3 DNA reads TGTGCCAGTAGCGAGGTCAGGGGGCGAGACTATGGCTACACCTTC.

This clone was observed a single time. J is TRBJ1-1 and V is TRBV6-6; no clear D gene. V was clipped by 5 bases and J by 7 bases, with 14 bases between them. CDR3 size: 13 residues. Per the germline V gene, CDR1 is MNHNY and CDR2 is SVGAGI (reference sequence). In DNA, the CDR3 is TGTGCCAGCAGTCCGCTGAGTAAGCGTGAAGCTTTCTTT. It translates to CASSPLSKREAFF.

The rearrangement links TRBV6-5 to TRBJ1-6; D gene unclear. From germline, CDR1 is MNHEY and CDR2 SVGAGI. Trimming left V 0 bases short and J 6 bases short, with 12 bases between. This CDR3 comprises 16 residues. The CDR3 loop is CASSYSGSTRNSPLHF. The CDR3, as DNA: TGTGCCAGCAGTTACTCTGGGTCTACCCGTAATTCACCCCTCCACTTT.

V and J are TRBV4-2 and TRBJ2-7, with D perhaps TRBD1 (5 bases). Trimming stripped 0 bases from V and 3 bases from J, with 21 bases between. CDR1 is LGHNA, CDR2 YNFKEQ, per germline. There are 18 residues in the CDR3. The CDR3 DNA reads TGTGCCAGCAGCCAAGAGACCTTAGGGAAGGGGATAGGCTACGAGCAGTACTTC. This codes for CASSQETLGKGIGYEQYF.